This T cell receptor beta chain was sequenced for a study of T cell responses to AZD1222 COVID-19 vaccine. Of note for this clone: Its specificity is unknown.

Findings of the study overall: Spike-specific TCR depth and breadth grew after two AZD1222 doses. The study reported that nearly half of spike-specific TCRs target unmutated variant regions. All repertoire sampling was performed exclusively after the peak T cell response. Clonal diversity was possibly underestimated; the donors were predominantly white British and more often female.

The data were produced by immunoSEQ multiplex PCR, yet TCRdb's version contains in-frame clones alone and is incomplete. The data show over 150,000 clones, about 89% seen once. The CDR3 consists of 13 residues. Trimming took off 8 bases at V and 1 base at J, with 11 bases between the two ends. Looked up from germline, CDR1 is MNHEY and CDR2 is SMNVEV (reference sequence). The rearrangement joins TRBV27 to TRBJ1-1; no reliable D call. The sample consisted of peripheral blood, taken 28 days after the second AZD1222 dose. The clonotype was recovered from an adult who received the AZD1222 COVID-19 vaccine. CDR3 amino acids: CASALTANTEAFF. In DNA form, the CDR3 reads TGTGCCAGCGCATTAACAGCGAACACTGAAGCTTTCTTT.